Listed below are T cell receptor beta chains from one sample, sequenced in a study of cytomegalovirus exposure and HLA in healthy donors. Measured with immunoSEQ multiplex PCR; TCRdb has only the in-frame clones, and not every one. The sample has around 120,000 clones, about two thirds seen once. What was sequenced was PBMCs. These receptors were collected from a human donor in good health. The CDR3 runs from the conserved cysteine through the conserved F or W. A D gene is named only where the DNA matches it firmly. The size of a clone is reported for some rows only, either as once, few or many, or as a class for expanded clones.

TRBJ2-1 | TRBD1 | 14 | TRBV5-1 | - | CASSLAGQVNEQFF | TGCGCCAGCAGCTTGGCCGGACAGGTCAATGAGCAGTTCTTC
TRBJ2-1 | - | 10 | TRBV6-6 | - | CASEGLSEFF | TGTGCCAGCGAGGGATTATCGGAGTTCTTC
TRBJ2-7 | TRBD2 | 15 | TRBV4-2 | - | CASSQVGRWGDEQYF | TGTGCCAGCAGCCAGGTCGGGAGGTGGGGTGACGAGCAGTACTTC
TRBJ2-3 | TRBD2 | 16 | TRBV5-4 | once | CASSLTGRGGTDTQYF | TGTGCCAGCAGCTTGACCGGGCGGGGGGGCACAGATACGCAGTATTTT
TRBJ2-7 | TRBD1 | 14 | TRBV4-3 | - | CASSARTGPYEQYF | TGCGCCAGCAGCGCCAGGACAGGGCCCTACGAGCAGTACTTC
TRBJ2-1 | TRBD2 | 21 | TRBV7-6 | - | CASSFLFDREGLAGELGEQFF | TGTGCCAGCAGCTTCCTCTTTGACAGGGAGGGACTAGCGGGAGAGTTAGGTGAGCAGTTCTTC
TRBJ2-5 | - | 15 | TRBV25-1 | - | CASSEEPARQETQYF | TGTGCCAGCAGTGAGGAGCCCGCTCGACAAGAGACCCAGTACTTC
TRBJ1-6 | - | 13 | TRBV27 | - | CASSLSESSPLHF | TGTGCCAGCAGTTTATCGGAGTCCTCACCCCTCCACTTT
TRBJ2-7 | - | 12 | TRBV25-1 | - | CASSDYSYEQYF | TGTGCCAGCAGTGACTACAGCTACGAGCAGTACTTC
TRBJ2-1 | - | 12 | TRBV11-3 | - | CASSSPRGEQFF | TGTGCCAGCAGCTCCCCTAGAGGGGAGCAGTTCTTC
TRBJ1-6 | - | 14 | TRBV7-3 | - | CASSLYGGNSPLHF | TGTGCCAGCAGCCTTTACGGGGGGAATTCACCCCTCCACTTT
TRBJ1-1 | TRBD1 | 16 | TRBV9 | - | CASSVGTGRSNTEAFF | TGTGCCAGCAGCGTAGGGACAGGGAGGTCGAACACTGAAGCTTTCTTT
TRBJ1-1 | TRBD1 | 13 | TRBV10-3 | - | CAISPTGGTEAFF | TGTGCCATCAGTCCGACAGGGGGCACTGAAGCTTTCTTT
TRBJ2-1 | TRBD2 | 15 | TRBV7-3 | - | CASSLAGGPGNEQFF | TGTGCCAGCAGCTTAGCGGGAGGGCCCGGGAATGAGCAGTTCTTC
TRBJ1-2 | - | 15 | TRBV10-3 | - | CAISDLPPGDGGYTF | TGTGCCATCAGTGATTTGCCCCCGGGGGATGGAGGCTACACCTTC
TRBJ2-3 | TRBD2 | 15 | TRBV6-4 | few | CASSDSAGEADTQYF | TGTGCCAGCAGTGACTCGGCGGGGGAGGCAGATACGCAGTATTTT
TRBJ1-4 | - | 14 | TRBV6-5 | once | CASNPGKKDEKLFF | TGTGCCAGCAATCCAGGGAAGAAGGATGAAAAACTGTTTTTT
TRBJ1-5 | TRBD1 | 13 | TRBV28 | - | CASSPGQGRPQHF | TGTGCCAGCAGCCCGGGACAGGGTCGGCCCCAGCATTTT
TRBJ2-5 | TRBD1 | 16 | TRBV5-1 | few | CASSGGTGSNTETQYF | TGCGCCAGCAGCGGAGGGACAGGGTCGAATACGGAGACCCAGTACTTC
TRBJ2-7 | TRBD1 | 13 | TRBV30 | few | CAWSAFGQGEQYF | TGTGCCTGGAGTGCCTTCGGACAGGGCGAGCAGTACTTC
TRBJ2-5 | TRBD2 | 16 | TRBV11-2 | - | CASSSPGSGTQETQYF | TGTGCCAGCAGCTCCCCGGGTAGCGGGACACAAGAGACCCAGTACTTC
TRBJ2-7 | - | 17 | TRBV21-1 | - | CASSKDGKGTASYEQYF | TGTGCCAGCAGCAAAGACGGTAAGGGGACAGCTTCCTACGAGCAGTACTTC
TRBJ1-1 | TRBD1 | 14 | TRBV7-2 | - | CASSRGQGRTEAFF | TGTGCCAGCAGCCGGGGACAGGGAAGGACTGAAGCTTTCTTT
TRBJ1-1 | TRBD1 | 14 | TRBV18 | - | CASSPHRGGTEAFF | TGTGCCAGCTCACCACACAGGGGTGGGACTGAAGCTTTCTTT
TRBJ2-1 | TRBD1 | 14 | TRBV27 | - | CASRQGQNYNEQFF | TGTGCCAGCCGTCAGGGACAGAACTACAATGAGCAGTTCTTC
TRBJ1-2 | TRBD1 | 13 | TRBV30 | - | CACWAGGHYGYTF | TGTGCCTGTTGGGCAGGGGGCCACTATGGCTACACCTTC
TRBJ2-1 | - | 15 | TRBV18 | - | CASSPGHRTYNEQFF | TGTGCCAGCTCACCGGGCCACCGGACTTACAATGAGCAGTTCTTC
TRBJ1-1 | - | 13 | TRBV30 | - | CAWTRGTNTEAFF | TGTGCCTGGACAAGGGGTACGAACACTGAAGCTTTCTTT
TRBJ2-6 | TRBD1 | 18 | TRBV4-1 | - | CASSQGGRGRTGANVLTF | TGCGCCAGCAGCCAAGGCGGCAGGGGGCGAACTGGGGCCAACGTCCTGACTTTC
TRBJ2-3 | TRBD2 | 11 | TRBV19 | - | CASRGGQTQYF | TGTGCCAGCCGGGGGGGACAAACGCAGTATTTT
TRBJ2-2 | - | 17 | TRBV7-3 | - | CASSRLNSRAGTGELFF | TGTGCCAGCAGCCGCCTTAATAGTCGGGCAGGGACCGGGGAGCTGTTTTTT
TRBJ2-1 | TRBD2 | 14 | TRBV2 | - | CASSLGLAGNEQFF | TGTGCCAGCTCCTTAGGACTAGCGGGAAATGAGCAGTTCTTC
TRBJ2-1 | TRBD2 | 20 | TRBV10-1 | - | CASRRCGTSGNPRDNNEQFF | TGCGCCAGCAGGAGGTGCGGGACTAGCGGGAATCCAAGGGATAACAATGAGCAGTTCTTC
TRBJ1-1 | TRBD1 | 14 | TRBV7-9 | - | CASSRGQGGTEAFF | TGTGCCAGCAGCCGGGGACAGGGTGGCACTGAAGCTTTCTTT
TRBJ2-1 | TRBD2 | 15 | TRBV5-1 | - | CASSLLAGGGNEQFF | TGCGCCAGCAGCTTACTAGCGGGAGGGGGTAATGAGCAGTTCTTC
TRBJ1-2 | TRBD1 | 14 | TRBV6-5 | few | CASRETGATYGYTF | TGTGCCAGCAGAGAGACAGGGGCAACCTATGGCTACACCTTC
TRBJ2-7 | TRBD2 | 15 | TRBV25-1 | - | CASSPWTSGSYEQYF | TGTGCCAGCAGTCCATGGACTAGCGGGAGTTACGAGCAGTACTTC
TRBJ2-7 | TRBD1 | 13 | TRBV29-1 | - | CSVGAGGSYEQYF | TGCAGCGTTGGGGCAGGGGGCTCCTACGAGCAGTACTTC
TRBJ2-1 | TRBD1 | 14 | TRBV6-5 | - | CASSPKGAAREQFF | TGTGCCAGCAGTCCAAAGGGGGCCGCGAGAGAGCAGTTCTTC
TRBJ2-6 | - | 17 | TRBV19 | - | CASSPRKTGPGANVLTF | TGTGCCAGTAGTCCCCGCAAAACAGGACCTGGGGCCAACGTCCTGACTTTC
TRBJ2-3 | TRBD2 | 14 | TRBV6-5 | few | CASSKTSGGDTQYF | TGTGCCAGCAGCAAGACTAGCGGGGGAGATACGCAGTATTTT
TRBJ2-1 | - | 17 | TRBV7-2 | - | CASSLEFRRGGFDEQFF | TGTGCCAGCAGCTTAGAGTTTAGGAGGGGGGGCTTCGATGAGCAGTTCTTC
TRBJ1-6 | TRBD1 | 14 | TRBV10-3 | - | CAIRGTGDNSPLHF | TGTGCCATCAGGGGGACAGGGGATAATTCACCCCTCCACTTT
TRBJ2-7 | - | 15 | TRBV14 | few | CASSQVAGSAYEQYF | TGTGCCAGCAGCCAAGTCGCAGGCTCGGCCTACGAGCAGTACTTC
TRBJ1-1 | - | 16 | TRBV10-2 | - | CASSDWRQATNTEAFF | TGCGCCAGCAGTGATTGGAGACAGGCGACGAACACTGAAGCTTTCTTT
TRBJ2-5 | - | 12 | TRBV11-2 | few | CASSSLEETQYF | TGTGCCAGCAGCTCACTTGAGGAGACCCAGTACTTC
TRBJ1-1 | - | 13 | TRBV25-1 | - | CASRVQGITEAFF | TGTGCCAGCAGAGTGCAGGGGATCACTGAAGCTTTCTTT
TRBJ2-1 | TRBD1 | 15 | TRBV7-6 | few | CASSFGQGPYNEQFF | TGTGCCAGCAGCTTCGGACAGGGGCCCTACAATGAGCAGTTCTTC